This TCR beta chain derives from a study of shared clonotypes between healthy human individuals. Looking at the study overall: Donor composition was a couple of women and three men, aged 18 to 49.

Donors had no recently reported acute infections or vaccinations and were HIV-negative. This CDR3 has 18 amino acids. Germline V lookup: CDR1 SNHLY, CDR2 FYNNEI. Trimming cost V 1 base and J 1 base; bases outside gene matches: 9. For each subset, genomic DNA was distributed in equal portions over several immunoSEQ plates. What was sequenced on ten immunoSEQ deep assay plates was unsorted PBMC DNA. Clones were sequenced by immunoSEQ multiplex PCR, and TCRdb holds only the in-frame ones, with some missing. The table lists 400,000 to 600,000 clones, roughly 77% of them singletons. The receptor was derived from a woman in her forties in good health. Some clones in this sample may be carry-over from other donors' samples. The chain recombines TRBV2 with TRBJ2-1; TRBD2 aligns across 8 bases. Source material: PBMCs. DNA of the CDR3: TGTGCCAGCAGTGAAGGGGCTAGCGGGTGGGTATCCTACAATGAGCAGTTCTTC. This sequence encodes CASSEGASGWVSYNEQFF. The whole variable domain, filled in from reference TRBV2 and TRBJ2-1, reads EPEVTQTPSHQVTQMGQEVILRCVPISNHLYFYWYRQILGQKVEFLVSFYNNEISEKSEIFDDQFSVERPDGSNFTLKIRSTKLEDSAMYFCASSEGASGWVSYNEQFFGPGTRLTVL.